This T cell receptor beta chain derives from a study of cytomegalovirus exposure and HLA in healthy donors. This PCR relied on a set of 60 Vbeta primers and 13 Jbeta primers. Method: immunoSEQ multiplex PCR; TCRdb's copy keeps in-frame clones and lacks some. The table includes over 150,000 clones, about 72% detected once. Germline assignment: CDR1 MNHEY and CDR2 SVGAGI. Trimming cost V 8 bases and J 5 bases; bases outside gene matches: 7. The CDR3 covers 13 residues. Sequenced input: PBMCs. The receptor comes from a man aged 55 to 70 in good health and CMV-seronegative. The V call is TRBV6-5, the J call TRBJ2-5, with 8 bases lining up with TRBD2. DNA of the CDR3: TGTGCCAGCGGCCGGACTAGCATGGAGACCCAGTACTTC. Protein product: CASGRTSMETQYF.